These T cell receptor beta chains were read from a single sample in a study of technical replicates of blood from a few donors. TCRdb's copy holds only in-frame clones and misses some; the assay was immunoSEQ multiplex PCR. This table has more than 75,000 clones, 93% appearing once. Sequencing used T cells isolated from PBMCs. All receptors come from a human donor in good health. Both conserved end residues are part of each CDR3. D genes are given only for firm matches. Only some rows state a clone size, as once, few, many or a class for expanded clones.

d_gene	j_gene	len	v_gene	abundance	CDR3nt	CDR3aa
TRBD1	TRBJ2-3	15	TRBV5-1	.	TGCGCCAGCAGCTCGACCGGGACAGGGTTAGATACGCAGTATTTT	CASSSTGTGLDTQYF
.	TRBJ1-5	13	TRBV21-1	.	TGTGCCAGCAGCAAAGTCTCCAATCAGCCCCAGCATTTT	CASSKVSNQPQHF
.	TRBJ1-2	11	TRBV19	.	TGTGCCAGTATCGACGGGACATCCCACACCTTC	CASIDGTSHTF
.	TRBJ1-6	15	TRBV7-8	.	TGTGCCAGCAGCTCCCAGCAGTTAGCTAATTCACCCCTCCACTTT	CASSSQQLANSPLHF
.	TRBJ1-1	17	TRBV11-2	.	TGTGCCAGCAGCTTAAGGGGCCCCCGTAGCACAAACACTGAAGCTTTCTTT	CASSLRGPRSTNTEAFF
.	TRBJ1-1	12	TRBV9	.	TGTGCCAGCAGCGTGGGAGGGCGTGAAGCTTTCTTT	CASSVGGREAFF
.	TRBJ1-2	12	TRBV28	.	TGTGCCAGCAGTCTACAACTATATGGCTACACCTTC	CASSLQLYGYTF
.	TRBJ1-1	13	TRBV6-1	.	TGTGCCAGCAGTGAAGTGGGGCCAACTGAAGCTTTCTTT	CASSEVGPTEAFF
.	TRBJ1-5	15	TRBV19	.	TGTGCCAGTAGTAGACAGGTTTATAGCAATCAGCCCCAGCATTTT	CASSRQVYSNQPQHF
TRBD2	TRBJ2-3	15	TRBV5-4	.	TGTGCCAGCAGCTTTGGCGGGGGGGAGGCAGATACGCAGTATTTT	CASSFGGGEADTQYF
TRBD1	TRBJ2-7	14	TRBV6-1	.	TGTGCCAGCAGTGCTTCCTACAGGGGCTACGAGCAGTACTTC	CASSASYRGYEQYF
.	TRBJ1-1	16	TRBV11-3	.	TGTGCCAGCAGCTTAGGGGCCCGGGGGTCGGACACTGAAGCTTTCTTT	CASSLGARGSDTEAFF
TRBD2	TRBJ2-1	15	TRBV6-4	.	TGTGCCAGCAGTGAACTAGCGGGGATCTACAATGAGCAGTTCTTC	CASSELAGIYNEQFF
TRBD1	TRBJ2-2	15	TRBV7-9	.	TGTGCCAGCAGCTTCAGGGGGCCGGGAACCGGGGAGCTGTTTTTT	CASSFRGPGTGELFF
.	TRBJ2-1	16	TRBV7-2	.	TGTGCCAGCAGCCTTACCCGGGGGAGTTTCTACAATGAGCAGTTCTTC	CASSLTRGSFYNEQFF
.	TRBJ2-7	12	TRBV10-3	few	TGTGCCATCAGTGAGAACAGCAGCGAGCAGTACTTC	CAISENSSEQYF
.	TRBJ1-3	15	TRBV5-4	.	TGTGCCAGCAGTACTGACATCACTTCTGGAAACACCATATATTTT	CASSTDITSGNTIYF
TRBD2	TRBJ2-7	15	TRBV7-2	.	TGTGCCAGCAGACGCACTGGGACTAGCTATGACGAGCAGTACTTC	CASRRTGTSYDEQYF
TRBD2	TRBJ2-3	18	TRBV7-8	.	TGTGCCAGCAGCTTATTACCCCCTAGCGGGGGGACCACAGATACGCAGTATTTT	CASSLLPPSGGTTDTQYF
.	TRBJ2-3	14	TRBV10-1	few	TGCGCCAGCAGTGAGGGGACTAGCACAGATACGCAGTATTTT	CASSEGTSTDTQYF
TRBD2	TRBJ2-7	15	TRBV19	.	TGTGCCAGTAGGCGACTAGCGGCCCCTCCCTACGAGCAGTACTTC	CASRRLAAPPYEQYF
TRBD1	TRBJ2-7	14	TRBV19	.	TGTGCCAGTACCCTGGAGGGGACAGGTGGCGAGCAGTACTTC	CASTLEGTGGEQYF
TRBD2	TRBJ2-1	15	TRBV27	once	TGTGCCAGCAGAGGCGGGGGGAGCTCCTACAATGAGCAGTTCTTC	CASRGGGSSYNEQFF
.	TRBJ2-1	17	TRBV19	.	TGTGCCAGTAGTATAACCCATGGGAGGTTGTCCTACAATGAGCAGTTCTTC	CASSITHGRLSYNEQFF
TRBD2	TRBJ2-3	15	TRBV14	.	TGTGCCAGCAGCCAGTGGCGGGAGGGCCCAGATACGCAGTATTTT	CASSQWREGPDTQYF